Described below is a single T cell receptor (beta chain) sequence and its context. Its antigen remains unidentified. Cells that were CD45RO-CCR7+CD27+CD95- constituted naive CD8+ T cells. This sample is drawn from a study of CXCR3-negative and CXCR3-positive naive CD8 T cells. General study points: It was found that naive subsets had comparable surface CD5, and TCR strength was inferred from TRB CDR3 properties. Both of the naive subsets showed about the same high diversity, but memory CD8+ cells had much less. Whereas memory cells differed, naive CXCR3-negative and CXCR3-positive cells shared similar TRBV-TRBJ usage.

Researchers prepared the TRB cDNA libraries using 5' RACE with UMI labels. TCRdb reprocessed the 5' RACE reads and reports one entry per CDR3 protein, with no DNA. This specimen shows several thousand distinct CDR3 sequences; the ten leading clones hold 1% to 1.4%. Material for sequencing was naive CXCR3- CD8+ T cells from blood. Subset meaning: CD45RO-CCR7+CD27+CD95- naive CD8+ T cells lacking CXCR3 (TNR3-). The clonotype was recovered from a human donor in good health. Some clones in this sample may be carry-over from other donors' samples.

CDR3: CASSISDRDPFF. V is TRBV7-9 and J is TRBJ1-1; TCRdb picks TRBD1, but there is no DNA to check that call. The CDR3 contains 12 residues. Germline V gene lookup returns CDR1 SEHNR and CDR2 FQNEAQ (reference sequence).